Below, 15 T cell receptor beta chains from the same sample are listed, as sequenced in a study of blood T cell repertoires in COVID-19. The method was immunoSEQ multiplex PCR; TCRdb's version includes in-frame clones alone and lacks a portion of them. The sample has 40,000 to 55,000 clones; more than 75% are singletons. The specimen was peripheral blood. The receptors were gathered from a man aged 45 to 65 with active COVID-19.

About this clone itself: An end of the junction does not agree with germline; a read error may underlie this. This chain uses TRBV27 with TRBJ1-2; TRBD1 agrees at 9 bases. Germline CDR1 reads MNHEY; CDR2 reads SMNVEV (reference sequence). The CDR3 extends over 13 amino acids. The CDR3 sequence is CASRTGGNYGFTF. CDR3 nucleotide sequence: TGTGCCAGCAGAACAGGGGGCAACTATGGCTTCACCTTC.

The genes are TRBV29-1 and TRBJ1-1, with no clear D. Germline V gene data show CDR1 as SQVTM and CDR2 as ANQGSEA. The CDR3 is 13 amino acids. V gave up 7 bases and J gave up 5 bases, with 17 bases separating them. The CDR3 spells CSGGSSSRTEAFF. The CDR3 coding sequence is TGCAGCGGAGGGTCAAGCTCGCGAACTGAAGCTTTCTTT. Combining the CDR3 with reference TRBV29-1 and TRBJ1-1 gives the whole variable domain SAVISQKPSRDICQRGTSLTIQCQVDSQVTMMFWYRQQPGQSLTLIATANQGSEATYESGFVIDKFPISRPNLTFSTLTVSNMSPEDSSIYLCSGGSSSRTEAFFGQGTRLTVV.

This chain joins TRBV6-5 and TRBJ2-7; TRBD1 agrees at 7 bases. CDR1 is MNHEY, CDR2 SVGAGI, per germline. CDR3 size: 15 residues. V was clipped by 2 bases and J by 4 bases; unmatched bases: 8. CDR3 in DNA: TGTGCCAGCAGTTACAGACAGGGTAGAGAATACGAGCAGTACTTC. This sequence encodes CASSYRQGREYEQYF.

The V gene is TRBV7-9, the J gene TRBJ1-1, with D unclear. The CDR3 has 13 amino acids. V lost 5 bases, J lost 2 bases, and 9 bases lay in between. Germline lookup yields CDR1 SEHNR and CDR2 FQNEAQ (reference sequence). CDR3 DNA sequence: TGTGCCAGCAGCCCCTACCGAAACACTGAAGCTTTCTTT. Translating gives CASSPYRNTEAFF.

The gene calls are TRBV5-8 and TRBJ2-3; D gene ambiguous. Trimming cost V 7 bases and J 6 bases, with 21 bases left between them. The CDR3 contains 15 residues. Per the germline V gene, CDR1 is SGHTS and CDR2 is YDEGEE. The CDR3 DNA is TGTGCCAGCCTCCGGGTCAGCCTACGGTGGGATACGCAGTATTTT. Its translation is CASLRVSLRWDTQYF. Full variable domain (missing parts from reference TRBV5-8 and TRBJ2-3): EAGVTQSPTHLIKTRGQQATLRCSPISGHTSVYWYQQALGLGLQFLLWYDEGEERNRGNFPPRFSGRQFPNYSSELNVNALELEDSALYLCASLRVSLRWDTQYFGPGTRLTVL.

This clone occurred once. The rearrangement uses TRBV5-1 and TRBJ2-7; 8 nucleotides align to TRBD2. V was pared by 2 bases and J by 7 bases, with 2 bases of the junction left unmatched. Germline-derived CDR1 and CDR2 are SGHRS and YFSETQ. The CDR3 spans 12 residues. In DNA, the CDR3 is TGCGCCAGCAGCTTTAGCGGGGCAGAGCAGTACTTC. This codes for CASSFSGAEQYF.

The chain couples TRBV19 to TRBJ2-3, with 13 positions matching TRBD2. There are 14 residues in the CDR3. CDR1 is LNHDA and CDR2 is SQIVND in the germline V gene (reference sequence). V lost 7 bases and J lost 3; bases outside the gene matches: 1. The CDR3 DNA sequence: TGTGCCAGTAAACTAGCGGGAGGGACAGATACGCAGTATTTT. It specifies CASKLAGGTDTQYF.

This clone was found once. The chain recombines TRBV27 with TRBJ1-1; D is unresolved. The V gene lost 4 bases and the J gene lost 3 bases, with 18 bases spanning the gap. The CDR3 is made up of 16 amino acids. Per the germline V gene, CDR1 is MNHEY and CDR2 is SMNVEV (reference sequence). The CDR3 region is CASSSGLPERHTEAFF. Written as DNA, the CDR3 is TGTGCCAGCAGTTCTGGACTCCCGGAGAGGCACACTGAAGCTTTCTTT.

The rearrangement links TRBV11-1 to TRBJ2-3; D is unresolved. There are 14 residues in the CDR3. The V gene's germline CDR1 is SGHAT and CDR2 FQDESV (reference sequence). V lost 1 base and J 1 base, leaving 6 bases between the germline ends. DNA for the CDR3: TGTGCCAGCAGCTTAGGGGCCCGCACAGATACGCAGTATTTT. Translation gives CASSLGARTDTQYF.

This clone was found once. The chain is built from TRBV25-1 and TRBJ1-6; 7 bases agree with TRBD1. J was trimmed by 7 bases and V by 5 bases; bases with no gene match: 2. This CDR3 contains 13 residues. Germline CDR1 is MGHDK and CDR2 is SYGVNS. CDR3 nucleotide sequence: TGTGCCAGCAGTCGACAGGGAAATTCACCCCTCCACTTT. Translating gives CASSRQGNSPLHF.

This clone was seen once. The chain has TRBV19 and TRBJ2-7; the D gene is possibly TRBD2 (5 bases). Per the germline V gene, CDR1 is LNHDA and CDR2 is SQIVND (reference sequence). The CDR3 is 13 residues long. The V end was cut by 3 bases, the J end by 3 bases, with 9 bases between. The CDR3 region has the DNA TGTGCCAGTAGTATGAGCGGACTCTACGAGCAGTACTTC. Protein sequence: CASSMSGLYEQYF.

The J gene is TRBJ2-3, the V gene TRBV4-1, with 9 bases fitting TRBD2. Germline CDR1 reads MGHRA; CDR2 reads YSYEKL. Unmatched junction bases numbered 5, after V lost 2 bases and J lost 2 bases. CDR3 length equals 16 residues. The CDR3 spells CASSQSAGGDTDTQYF. The CDR3, as DNA: TGCGCCAGCAGCCAATCAGCGGGGGGAGACACAGATACGCAGTATTTT.

The chain links TRBV5-1 to TRBJ1-3, with TRBD1 matching 7 bases. The CDR3 runs 14 residues. Germline V CDR1 and CDR2: SGHRS, YFSETQ. After removal of 3 bases from V and 3 bases from J, the junction contained 3 bases not matched to a gene. The CDR3 is CASSSRTGGNTIYF. CDR3 sequence (DNA): TGCGCCAGCAGCTCCAGGACAGGTGGAAACACCATATATTTT.

The rearrangement joins TRBV5-1 to TRBJ2-5, with TRBD2 as a possible D gene (7 bases). The CDR3 spans 15 residues. Trimming pared 0 bases from V and 5 bases from J, leaving 14 bases between. The germline CDR1 and CDR2 sequences are SGHRS and YFSETQ. Here the CDR3 DNA reads TGCGCCAGCAGCTTGGACCCGGGGGGCAGGGAGACCCAGTACTTC. This codes for CASSLDPGGRETQYF.

The rearrangement uses TRBV2 and TRBJ2-3; TRBD2 matches 12 bases. Losses at the gene ends were 6 bases for V and 3 bases for J; bases not matched to a gene: 4. The CDR3 runs 15 residues. Germline assignment: CDR1 SNHLY and CDR2 FYNNEI. The CDR3 here is CASSVLAGGTDTQYF. For the CDR3, the DNA is TGTGCCAGCAGCGTACTAGCGGGAGGAACAGATACGCAGTATTTT.